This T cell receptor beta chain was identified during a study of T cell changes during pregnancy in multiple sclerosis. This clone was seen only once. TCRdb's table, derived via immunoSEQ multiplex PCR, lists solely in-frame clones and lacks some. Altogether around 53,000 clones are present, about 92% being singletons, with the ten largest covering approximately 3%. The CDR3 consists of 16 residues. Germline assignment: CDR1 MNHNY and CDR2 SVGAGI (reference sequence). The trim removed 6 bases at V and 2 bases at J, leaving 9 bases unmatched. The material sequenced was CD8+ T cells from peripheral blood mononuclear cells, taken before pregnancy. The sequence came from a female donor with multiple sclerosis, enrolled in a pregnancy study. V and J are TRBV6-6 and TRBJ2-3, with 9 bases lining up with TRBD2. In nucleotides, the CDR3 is TGTGCCAGCAGCCCTTTAGCGGGAGAAAACACAGATACGCAGTATTTT. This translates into CASSPLAGENTDTQYF.